Each of the 19 T cell receptor beta chains below was sequenced from the same sample in a study of cytomegalovirus exposure and HLA in healthy donors. Only in-frame clones appear in the TCRdb table, and some are missing; sequencing was by immunoSEQ multiplex PCR. There are around 100,000 clones in the sample; 75% to 90% occur only once, and 20% lies in the top ten. Sequencing was carried out using PBMCs. These receptors all stem from a man aged 18 to 35 in good health and CMV-seropositive.

The chain combines TRBV6-1 with TRBJ2-7; 12 bases align to TRBD1. This CDR3 has 15 residues. The V gene end was trimmed by 3 bases and the J gene end by 2 bases; junction bases not matched to a gene: 2. Germline assignment: CDR1 MNHNS and CDR2 SASEGT. Written as DNA, the CDR3 is TGTGCCAGCAGTGACCGGGACAGGGGGCCCTACGAGCAGTACGTC. Encoded protein: CASSDRDRGPYEQYV.

J is TRBJ1-5 and V is TRBV7-9; 9 positions agree with TRBD1. CDR3 size: 15 residues. The V gene end was trimmed by 0 bases and the J gene end by 4 bases; junction bases not matched to a gene: 1. The V gene's germline CDR1 is SEHNR and CDR2 FQNEAQ (reference sequence). The chain's CDR3 is CASSLAGTGNQPQHF. As DNA, the CDR3 is TGTGCCAGCAGCTTAGCGGGGACAGGGAATCAGCCCCAGCATTTT.

The V gene is TRBV25-1, the J gene TRBJ2-4; 8 positions match TRBD1. CDR3 size: 13 residues. CDR1 and CDR2 (germline): MGHDK, SYGVNS. The V gene end was trimmed by 4 bases and the J gene end by 9 bases; junction bases not matched to a gene: 5. CDR3 residues: CASSGQGFGIQYF. The DNA of the CDR3 is TGTGCCAGCAGTGGACAGGGGTTCGGCATTCAGTACTTC.

V usage is TRBV7-9 and J usage is TRBJ2-7; D may be TRBD2 (7 bases). The CDR3 is 14 residues long. V lost 5 bases to trimming and J lost 5 bases, with 16 bases between them. CDR1 is SEHNR, CDR2 FQNEAQ, per germline (reference sequence). CDR3 loop: CASSVRGGVDEQYF. CDR3 coding DNA: TGTGCCAGCAGCGTCCGAGGGGGGGTCGACGAGCAGTACTTC.

The chain combines TRBV7-9 with TRBJ2-5; 9 bases match TRBD2. With 1 base clipped from V and 4 bases from J, the junction kept 4 bases outside the gene matches. The CDR3 spans 15 residues. From germline, CDR1 is SEHNR and CDR2 FQNEAQ (reference sequence). Here the CDR3 reads CASSLGAGGRETQYF. CDR3 in DNA: TGTGCCAGCAGCTTAGGGGCGGGAGGGCGAGAGACCCAGTACTTC.

V usage is TRBV6-1 and J usage is TRBJ2-7; 9 bases are a match to TRBD2. Trimming cost V 2 bases and J 5 bases; bases outside gene matches: 19. This CDR3 contains 19 residues. Germline lookup yields CDR1 MNHNS and CDR2 SASEGT. Here the CDR3 DNA reads TGTGCCAGCAGTGAAATGGGGTATAGGAAAAAGCGGGAGGACCACGAGCAGTACGTC. Translation: CASSEMGYRKKREDHEQYV.

This clone was counted a few times. The chain links TRBV29-1 to TRBJ2-3, with a tentative D call TRBD2 (6 bases). The V gene lost 1 base and the J gene lost 0 bases, with 11 bases spanning the gap. The CDR3 is made up of 15 amino acids. Germline V CDR1 and CDR2: SQVTM, ANQGSEA. The CDR3: CSVEGGGISTDTQYF. CDR3 nucleotide sequence: TGCAGCGTTGAAGGAGGCGGGATAAGCACAGATACGCAGTATTTT.

The gene calls are TRBV28 and TRBJ2-7, with 8 bases lining up with TRBD1. CDR1 is MDHEN and CDR2 is SYDVKM in the germline V gene. V lost 6 bases, J lost 3 bases, and 10 bases stayed unmatched. This CDR3 has 15 amino acids. CDR3 sequence (DNA): TGTGCCAGCAGCACGCTGGGACAGGCGTTCTACGAGCAGTACGTC. Translation: CASSTLGQAFYEQYV.

V and J are TRBV7-9 and TRBJ2-5; 12 nucleotides align to TRBD1. This CDR3 comprises 17 residues. V lost 4 bases and J lost 3; bases outside the gene matches: 9. Looked up from germline, CDR1 is SEHNR and CDR2 is FQNEAQ (reference sequence). DNA of the CDR3: TGTGCCAGCAGCTCAGACCCGGGACAGGGGGCAGAAGAGACCCAGTACTTC. Its protein is CASSSDPGQGAEETQYF.

This clone is a singleton in its sample. The chain links TRBV29-1 to TRBJ1-2; D remains ambiguous. V lost 0 bases, J lost 8 bases, and 7 bases lay in between. CDR1 SQVTM and CDR2 ANQGSEA come from the germline V gene. The CDR3 is made up of 11 amino acids. CDR3 DNA sequence: TGCAGCGTTGAAGATCATAGCGGCTACACCTTC. Encoded protein: CSVEDHSGYTF.

The rearrangement links TRBV28 to TRBJ1-4, with D perhaps TRBD1 (5 bases). Germline lookup yields CDR1 MDHEN and CDR2 SYDVKM. This CDR3 contains 15 residues. V dropped 2 bases and J dropped 7 bases, with 14 bases sitting between them. The CDR3 reads CASSLGGATGEKLFF. CDR3 DNA sequence: TGTGCCAGCAGTTTAGGAGGGGCTACGGGTGAAAAACTGTTTTTT.

The rearrangement joins TRBV4-1 to TRBJ2-5; a possible D gene is TRBD1 (6 bases). Germline-derived CDR1 and CDR2 are MGHRA and YSYEKL. Trimming left V 4 bases short and J 0 bases short, with 9 bases between. The CDR3 has 14 amino acids. The CDR3 bases are TGCGCCAGCAGCCGTACAGGGTACCAAGAGACCCAGTACTTC. This encodes CASSRTGYQETQYF.

The chain joins TRBV28 to TRBJ2-3; possibly TRBD2 for D (6 bases). Trimming cost V 3 bases and J 5 bases, with 24 bases left between them. The CDR3 sequence is 18 residues long. Germline V lookup: CDR1 MDHEN, CDR2 SYDVKM. CDR3 in amino acids: CASSFLSGGGTSRDTQYF. Written as DNA, the CDR3 is TGTGCCAGCAGTTTTCTTTCTGGGGGAGGAACGTCGCGAGATACGCAGTATTTT.

The V gene is TRBV19, the J gene TRBJ2-1, with 9 bases matching TRBD1. Germline V gene data show CDR1 as LNHDA and CDR2 as SQIVND (reference sequence). This CDR3 has 15 residues. Trimming took 7 bases from V and 9 from J; bases not matched to a gene: 13. This CDR3 reads CASTTTGTGSGEQFF. CDR3 nucleotide sequence: TGTGCCAGTACCACAACCGGGACAGGGAGCGGTGAGCAGTTCTTC.

This chain joins TRBV6-5 and TRBJ2-5; no clear D gene. CDR1 MNHEY and CDR2 SVGAGI come from the germline V gene. The CDR3 consists of 11 residues. V shed 3 bases and J shed 5 bases, with 4 bases lying between them. The CDR3 DNA sequence: TGTGCCAGCAGTTATGGCGAGACCCAGTACTTC. Amino acids: CASSYGETQYF.

V usage is TRBV27 and J usage is TRBJ2-3, with 7 positions matching TRBD2. Germline V CDR1 and CDR2: MNHEY, SMNVEV (reference sequence). V dropped 1 base and J dropped 1; count of bases not matched to a gene: 11. This CDR3 contains 18 residues. The CDR3 region has the DNA TGTGCCAGCAGTTTATGGGGGGGGGAGGGAGGGGGCACAGATACGCAGTATTTT. This gives the protein CASSLWGGEGGGTDTQYF.

By sample fraction, this clone is medium-sized. J is TRBJ1-1 and V is TRBV5-6; perhaps TRBD1 as D (5 bases). Germline V lookup: CDR1 SGHDT, CDR2 YYEEEE. Between the trimmed V and J ends, which lost 2 bases and 7 bases, there was a span of 9 bases. The CDR3 consists of 12 residues. The CDR3 DNA reads TGTGCCAGCAGCTTCGGGGGGAATGAAGCTTTCTTT. Translating gives CASSFGGNEAFF.

The chain employs TRBV11-2 and TRBJ1-2; TRBD1 matches at 8 bases. This CDR3 comprises 13 residues. Trimming took 4 bases from V and 11 from J; bases not matched to a gene: 9. The germline V gene encodes CDR1 SGHAT and CDR2 FQNNGV. The CDR3 DNA sequence: TGTGCCAGCAGCTCCCGAGACAGGGGTATATACACCTTC. Its translation is CASSSRDRGIYTF. Together with reference TRBV11-2 and TRBJ1-2, the CDR3 gives the full variable domain: EAGVAQSPRYKIIEKRQSVAFWCNPISGHATLYWYQQILGQGPKLLIQFQNNGVVDDSQLPKDRFSAERLKGVDSTLKIQPAKLEDSAVYLCASSSRDRGIYTFGSGTRLTVV.

This clone came up a few times. The V call is TRBV4-2, the J call TRBJ2-2; TRBD2 matches at 7 bases. V gave up 0 bases and J gave up 4 bases; unmatched junction bases: 8. Germline CDR1 is LGHNA and CDR2 is YNFKEQ. The CDR3 spans 17 residues. In DNA form, the CDR3 reads TGTGCCAGCAGCCAAGATACGGAGGGAGGGTTCACCGGGGAGCTGTTTTTT. It is translated as CASSQDTEGGFTGELFF.